This TCR beta chain stems from a study of a mutant IDH1 vaccine in newly diagnosed glioma. As for the study in general: Sex distribution of treated patients was about 62% male and 37.5% female; mean age was about 41 years. The earlier regimen, radiotherapy, temozolomide, or both, was most often both.

Regarding time point: baseline, week 1 (first vaccination visit). Regarding treatment: pre-vaccination baseline after standard-of-care therapy. Every donor had a new WHO grade 3 or 4 astrocytoma that was IDH1-mutant, with loss of nuclear ATRX. Profiled with immunoSEQ multiplex PCR; TCRdb holds only in-frame clones, not every one. The sample includes more than 50,000 clones, approximately 86% of them seen just once. Germline V gene lookup returns CDR1 SEHNR and CDR2 FQNEAQ (reference sequence). V trimming: 5 bases; J trimming: 2 bases; junction bases outside the gene matches: 8. CDR3 length: 16 residues.

This material consisted of PBMCs, taken from a glioma patient treated with radiotherapy, temozolomide or both. This sequence originates from a man aged 30-40 years with glioma. J is TRBJ2-4 and V is TRBV7-9; 8 bases fit TRBD2. The CDR3 DNA follows: TGTGCCAGCAGCCTCTACGTAGCGGGGTCCAAAAACATTCAGTACTTC. Its protein product is CASSLYVAGSKNIQYF.